The source of this T cell receptor beta chain is a study of blood T cell repertoires in COVID-19. Study details: PBMCs, B-cell-depleted T cells, or T cells provided the cDNA or gDNA that made up the material.

The trim removed 9 bases at V and 8 bases at J, leaving 25 bases unmatched. The CDR3 extends over 19 amino acids. Germline V gene sequence: CDR1 SGHNT, CDR2 YENEEA. TCRdb's table, derived via immunoSEQ multiplex PCR, lists solely in-frame clones and lacks some. The table includes about half a million clones, 75% to 90% detected once. This clonotype was obtained from a human donor in a cohort sampled during active COVID-19. The source material was peripheral blood. The rearrangement links TRBV11-3 to TRBJ2-2; 9 bases fit TRBD2. The CDR3 DNA sequence: TGTGCCAGTTCGCCTTCGTCAAGCGGGAGGACCCCAGGGTCTGGGGAGCTGTTTTTT. Its translation is CASSPSSSGRTPGSGELFF.